This T cell receptor beta chain derives from a study of T-cell reconstitution after alpha-beta-depleted transplantation in children. The TCRbeta library was prepared with unique molecular identifiers. TCRdb reprocessed the PCR reads via MiXCR and lists one record per CDR3 protein. The sample carries hundreds of thousands of distinct CDR3 sequences, around 9.5% recorded once. CDR1 and CDR2 (germline): SEHNR, FQNEAQ (reference sequence). Trimming cost V 4 bases and J 4 bases; bases outside gene matches: 4. The CDR3 is made up of 16 amino acids. The receptor's source is a human donor who donated a stem cell graft to a child with acute lymphoblastic leukemia. Material: PBMCs from the stem cell graft donor, obtained from the stem cell graft. V and J are TRBV7-9 and TRBJ2-3; TRBD2 matches at 14 bases. The CDR3 is CASSSTSGGASDTQYF. For the CDR3, the DNA is TGTGCCAGCAGCTCGACTAGCGGGGGGGCCTCAGATACGCAGTATTTT.